This T cell receptor beta chain was sequenced for a study of blood T cell repertoires in COVID-19. Study overall: The analysed material was cDNA or gDNA that came from T cells, B-cell-depleted T cells, or PBMCs.

Clones were sequenced by immunoSEQ multiplex PCR, and TCRdb holds only the in-frame ones, with some missing. The sample has roughly 22,000 clones, 80% to 85% seen once. The germline gives CDR1 SNHLY, CDR2 FYNNEI. J gave up 6 bases and V 4 bases, and 3 bases lay outside the gene matches. This CDR3 is 13 amino acids long. Material: peripheral blood. The clonotype comes from a human donor in a cohort sampled during active COVID-19. The chain recombines TRBV2 with TRBJ2-7; TRBD2 agrees at 10 bases. CDR3 region: CASSASGRGEQYF. CDR3 nucleotide sequence: TGTGCCAGCAGTGCTAGCGGGAGAGGCGAGCAGTACTTC. The entire variable domain, with the rest obtained from reference TRBV2 and TRBJ2-7, is as follows: EPEVTQTPSHQVTQMGQEVILRCVPISNHLYFYWYRQILGQKVEFLVSFYNNEISEKSEIFDDQFSVERPDGSNFTLKIRSTKLEDSAMYFCASSASGRGEQYFGPGTRLTVT.